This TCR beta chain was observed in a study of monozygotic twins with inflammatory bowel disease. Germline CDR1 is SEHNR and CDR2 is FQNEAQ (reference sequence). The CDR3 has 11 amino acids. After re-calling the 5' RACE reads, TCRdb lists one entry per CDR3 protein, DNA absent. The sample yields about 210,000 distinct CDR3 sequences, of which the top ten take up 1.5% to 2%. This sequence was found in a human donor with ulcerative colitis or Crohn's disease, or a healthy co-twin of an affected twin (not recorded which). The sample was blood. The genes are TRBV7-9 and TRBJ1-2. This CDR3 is CASSPGLLLSF. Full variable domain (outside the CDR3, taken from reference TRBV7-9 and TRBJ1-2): DTGVSQNPRHKITKRGQNVTFRCDPISEHNRLYWYRQTLGQGPEFLTYFQNEAQLEKSRLLSDRFSAERPKGSFSTLEIQRTEQGDSAMYLCASSPGLLLSFGSGTRLTVV.